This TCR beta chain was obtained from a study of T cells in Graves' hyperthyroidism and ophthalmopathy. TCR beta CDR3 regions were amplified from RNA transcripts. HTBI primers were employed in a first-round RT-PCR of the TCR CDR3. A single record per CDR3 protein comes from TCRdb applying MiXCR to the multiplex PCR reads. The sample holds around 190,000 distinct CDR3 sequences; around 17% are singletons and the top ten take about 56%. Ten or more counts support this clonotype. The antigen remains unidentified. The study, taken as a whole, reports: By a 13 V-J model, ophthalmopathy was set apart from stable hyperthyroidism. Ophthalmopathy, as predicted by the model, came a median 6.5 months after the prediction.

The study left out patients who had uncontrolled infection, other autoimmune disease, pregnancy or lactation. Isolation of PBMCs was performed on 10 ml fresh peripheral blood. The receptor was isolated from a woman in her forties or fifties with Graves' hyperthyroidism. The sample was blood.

CDR3 bases: TGTGCCAGCAGCTTAGGGACTAGAGAGACCCAGTACTTC. Protein: CASSLGTRETQYF. The chain combines TRBV7-2 with TRBJ2-5; 7 bases agree with TRBD2. The ends lost 1 base at V and 4 bases at J; junction bases unmatched: 0. Germline-derived CDR1 and CDR2 are SGHTA and FQGNSA. The CDR3 extends over 13 amino acids.